This T cell receptor (beta chain) stems from a study of CD8 T cells in Susac syndrome. Trimming at V came to 0 bases and at J to 6 bases, leaving 11 bases not matched to a gene. This CDR3 region has 17 residues. CDR1 is SGHDN and CDR2 is FVKESK in the germline V gene. This clonotype was recorded only once. cDNA came from about 0.5 to 1 ug RNA primed by random hexamers. TCRdb fed the immunoSEQ multiplex PCR reads into MiXCR, producing one record per CDR3 protein. Among about 140,000 distinct CDR3 sequences, approximately 95% were seen once, and the ten largest hold about 0.15%. Sequences were obtained from CD4+ T cells from PBMCs. The rearrangement links TRBV14 to TRBJ1-2; 9 bases align to TRBD1. The origin of this receptor is a human donor with Susac syndrome. For the CDR3, the DNA is TGTGCCAGCAGCCAAGAGGCGACAGGGGGGTTTTTGCATGGCTACACCTTC. Translation: CASSQEATGGFLHGYTF.